A selection of T cell receptor beta chains follows, all from one sample in a study of human T cells and chemical hapten exposure. TCRdb re-called the RACE reads with MiXCR, one entry per CDR3 protein. Among more than 80,000 distinct CDR3 sequences listed, more than 10% were seen once. Sequencing used whole blood, obtained in connection with sensitization to the hapten diphenylcyclopropenone (DPC). Receptor source: a woman between 45 and 60 years old with alopecia areata. Some clones in this sample may be carry-over from other donors' samples. CDR3s include the opening cysteine and the closing phenylalanine or tryptophan. The D gene is left open where the match is weak. Clone size is stated in some rows and not others, as once, few, many or a class when expanded.

d_call: -; j_call: TRBJ1-1; v_call: TRBV5-5; clone_size: -; cdr3_nt: TGTGCCAGCAGCTTGGTCAACAGCGAAGCTTTCTTT; cdr3_aa: CASSLVNSEAFF
d_call: TRBD1; j_call: TRBJ1-5; v_call: TRBV18; clone_size: few; cdr3_nt: TGTGCCAGCTCACGGGACAGGGGAAATCAGCCCCAGCATTTT; cdr3_aa: CASSRDRGNQPQHF
d_call: -; j_call: TRBJ1-2; v_call: TRBV7-9; clone_size: many; cdr3_nt: TGTGCCAGCAGCTTACGGGGTCCCCCTGGCTACACCTTC; cdr3_aa: CASSLRGPPGYTF
d_call: -; j_call: TRBJ1-2; v_call: TRBV5-4; clone_size: -; cdr3_nt: TGTGCCAGCAGCCCATCCCAGGGCGGGTATGGCTACACCTTC; cdr3_aa: CASSPSQGGYGYTF
d_call: TRBD1; j_call: TRBJ1-3; v_call: TRBV10-3; clone_size: many; cdr3_nt: TGTGCCATCAGGCAGGATACGGGACAGGGGTTTTCTGGAAACACCATATATTTT; cdr3_aa: CAIRQDTGQGFSGNTIYF
d_call: -; j_call: TRBJ2-5; v_call: TRBV7-2; clone_size: -; cdr3_nt: TGTGCCAGCAGCTCGCGGGACTCTGACACCCAGTACTTC; cdr3_aa: CASSSRDSDTQYF
d_call: TRBD2; j_call: TRBJ2-7; v_call: TRBV23-1; clone_size: -; cdr3_nt: TGCGCCAGCAGTCATCCCGTCCCCTCCGGGACTAGCGGGAGTCATGAGCAGTACTTC; cdr3_aa: CASSHPVPSGTSGSHEQYF
d_call: -; j_call: TRBJ1-1; v_call: TRBV4-1; clone_size: -; cdr3_nt: TGCGCCAGCAGCCAAGATCCGGGAGAAAACACTGAAGCTTTCTTT; cdr3_aa: CASSQDPGENTEAFF
d_call: -; j_call: TRBJ2-5; v_call: TRBV5-1; clone_size: -; cdr3_nt: TGCGCCAGCACTCGGGACCAAAAAGAGACCCAGTACTTC; cdr3_aa: CASTRDQKETQYF
d_call: -; j_call: TRBJ2-3; v_call: TRBV7-8; clone_size: -; cdr3_nt: TGTGCCAGCAGCTCCGCACTTAGTCGCACAGATACGCAGTATTTT; cdr3_aa: CASSSALSRTDTQYF
d_call: -; j_call: TRBJ1-1; v_call: TRBV28; clone_size: few; cdr3_nt: TGTGCCAGCAGTTTCTGGTGGACCAGCGACACTGAAGCTTTCTTT; cdr3_aa: CASSFWWTSDTEAFF
d_call: TRBD1; j_call: TRBJ2-7; v_call: TRBV5-1; clone_size: -; cdr3_nt: TGCGCCAGCAGCTTCCAGGGGGCTTCGCCCCGGGAGCAGTACTTC; cdr3_aa: CASSFQGASPREQYF
d_call: TRBD1; j_call: TRBJ2-1; v_call: TRBV6-5; clone_size: -; cdr3_nt: TGTGCCAGCAGTTACAGGGGGCAGCTGGAAAATGAGCAGTTCTTC; cdr3_aa: CASSYRGQLENEQFF
d_call: -; j_call: TRBJ2-7; v_call: TRBV27; clone_size: -; cdr3_nt: TGTGCCAGCAGTTTACGCCCTCGCCTCGAGCAGTACTTC; cdr3_aa: CASSLRPRLEQYF
d_call: -; j_call: TRBJ1-1; v_call: TRBV7-9; clone_size: few; cdr3_nt: TGTGCCAGCAGTTCCTCGGTAGAAAGGAACACTGAAGCTTTCTTT; cdr3_aa: CASSSSVERNTEAFF
d_call: -; j_call: TRBJ2-1; v_call: TRBV28; clone_size: -; cdr3_nt: TGTGCCAGCAGTTTACGTAGCGGCAATGAGCAGTTCTTC; cdr3_aa: CASSLRSGNEQFF
d_call: TRBD1; j_call: TRBJ1-1; v_call: TRBV5-6; clone_size: -; cdr3_nt: TGTGCCAGCAGCTACAGGGGTTCATGGAACACTGAAGCTTTCTTT; cdr3_aa: CASSYRGSWNTEAFF
d_call: TRBD1; j_call: TRBJ2-5; v_call: TRBV29-1; clone_size: once; cdr3_nt: TGCAGCGTTACCGACAGGGGAGAGACCCAGTACTTC; cdr3_aa: CSVTDRGETQYF
d_call: -; j_call: TRBJ1-2; v_call: TRBV5-1; clone_size: -; cdr3_nt: TGCGCCAGCAGCAGGGACATCGCTACCAACCTTTATGGCTACACCTTC; cdr3_aa: CASSRDIATNLYGYTF
d_call: -; j_call: TRBJ2-3; v_call: TRBV5-1; clone_size: many; cdr3_nt: TGCGCCAGCAGCTTGGAACCGGGGACTAGCACAGATACGCAGTATTTT; cdr3_aa: CASSLEPGTSTDTQYF
d_call: TRBD1; j_call: TRBJ1-2; v_call: TRBV6-4; clone_size: few; cdr3_nt: TGTGCCAGCAGTGACTCCCGGACAGGCCCTGATGGCTACACCTTC; cdr3_aa: CASSDSRTGPDGYTF
d_call: TRBD2; j_call: TRBJ2-7; v_call: TRBV12-3/TRBV12-4; clone_size: -; cdr3_nt: TGTGCCAGCAGCCCGATAGCGGGAGGCGACGAGCAGTACTTC; cdr3_aa: CASSPIAGGDEQYF
d_call: -; j_call: TRBJ2-7; v_call: TRBV10-3; clone_size: -; cdr3_nt: TGTGCCATCAGTGAGTCGGCAAGCGGTCCACCAACCTTCTACGAGCAGTACTTC; cdr3_aa: CAISESASGPPTFYEQYF
d_call: -; j_call: TRBJ2-1; v_call: TRBV11-2; clone_size: many; cdr3_nt: TGTGCCAGCATCGAGGCTTCGATGGGCCTCCAGGAGCAGTTCTTC; cdr3_aa: CASIEASMGLQEQFF
d_call: -; j_call: TRBJ2-5; v_call: TRBV7-2; clone_size: few; cdr3_nt: TGTGCCAGCAGCTCGCGGACCGGGGAGACCCAGTACTTC; cdr3_aa: CASSSRTGETQYF
d_call: -; j_call: TRBJ1-1; v_call: TRBV18; clone_size: few; cdr3_nt: TGTGCCAGCTCACCACAGGGGATGAACACTGAAGCTTTCTTT; cdr3_aa: CASSPQGMNTEAFF
d_call: TRBD1; j_call: TRBJ2-7; v_call: TRBV12-3/TRBV12-4; clone_size: few; cdr3_nt: TGTGCCAGCAGTTTTGGAGGGGACAGGGCCCACGAGCAGTACTTC; cdr3_aa: CASSFGGDRAHEQYF
d_call: -; j_call: TRBJ1-5; v_call: TRBV7-9; clone_size: many; cdr3_nt: TGTGCCAGCAGCTTAACCGGGAATCAGCCCCAGCATTTT; cdr3_aa: CASSLTGNQPQHF
d_call: -; j_call: TRBJ2-4; v_call: TRBV5-6; clone_size: many; cdr3_nt: TGTGCCAGCAGCCGGGGCCGGCGGGACGGGGCCAAAAACATTCAGTACTTC; cdr3_aa: CASSRGRRDGAKNIQYF
d_call: -; j_call: TRBJ2-3; v_call: TRBV7-2; clone_size: -; cdr3_nt: TGTGCCAGCAGCCAGGTTCGCGTAGATACGCAGTATTTT; cdr3_aa: CASSQVRVDTQYF
d_call: -; j_call: TRBJ1-5; v_call: TRBV3-1; clone_size: many; cdr3_nt: TGTGCCAGCAGCCAAGATCAAGGCCAGCCCCAGCATTTT; cdr3_aa: CASSQDQGQPQHF
d_call: -; j_call: TRBJ2-7; v_call: TRBV11-2; clone_size: many; cdr3_nt: TGTGCCAGCAGACCAACAGGGGGGGCAGGCTACGAGCAGTACTTC; cdr3_aa: CASRPTGGAGYEQYF
d_call: -; j_call: TRBJ2-7; v_call: TRBV12-3/TRBV12-4; clone_size: many; cdr3_nt: TGTGCCAGCAGTGGCGGACTTTTAGAGCAGTACTTC; cdr3_aa: CASSGGLLEQYF
d_call: -; j_call: TRBJ1-1; v_call: TRBV3-1; clone_size: few; cdr3_nt: TGTGCCAGCCACCCCCCGACTGGAGAAGCTTTCTTT; cdr3_aa: CASHPPTGEAFF
d_call: -; j_call: TRBJ1-5; v_call: TRBV28; clone_size: -; cdr3_nt: TGTGCCAGCAGTTTAATGTGGGGCCTTCAATATTTT; cdr3_aa: CASSLMWGLQYF
d_call: -; j_call: TRBJ2-3; v_call: TRBV5-1; clone_size: few; cdr3_nt: TGCGCCAGCAGCCTGACAGTAGCCTCCACAGATACGCAGTATTTT; cdr3_aa: CASSLTVASTDTQYF
d_call: TRBD1; j_call: TRBJ1-2; v_call: TRBV28; clone_size: -; cdr3_nt: TGTGCCAGCAGGGTGACAGGGGGCTATAACTATGGCTACACCTTC; cdr3_aa: CASRVTGGYNYGYTF
d_call: -; j_call: TRBJ1-5; v_call: TRBV19; clone_size: few; cdr3_nt: TGTGCCAGTAGTATCAGAGGGGATCAGCCCCAGCATTTT; cdr3_aa: CASSIRGDQPQHF
d_call: TRBD1; j_call: TRBJ1-1; v_call: TRBV19; clone_size: -; cdr3_nt: TGTGCCAGTCAGGCCAGGGGGCCGCCAGCTTTCTTT; cdr3_aa: CASQARGPPAFF
d_call: -; j_call: TRBJ2-4; v_call: TRBV28; clone_size: many; cdr3_nt: TGTGCCAGCAGCTCCCCGGGATCCCCCTCGAAGAACATTCAGTACTTC; cdr3_aa: CASSSPGSPSKNIQYF
d_call: -; j_call: TRBJ2-2; v_call: TRBV11-2; clone_size: few; cdr3_nt: TGTGCCAGCAGCTTAACCCGGGCCCCCTCGGAGGAGCTGTTTTTT; cdr3_aa: CASSLTRAPSEELFF
d_call: -; j_call: TRBJ2-7; v_call: TRBV5-4; clone_size: few; cdr3_nt: TGTGCCAGCAGCTTCCATGGGGTCTACTACGAGCAGTACTTC; cdr3_aa: CASSFHGVYYEQYF
d_call: TRBD1; j_call: TRBJ1-4; v_call: TRBV2; clone_size: few; cdr3_nt: TGTGCCAGCACGGGACAGGGTACTGAAAAACTGTTTTTT; cdr3_aa: CASTGQGTEKLFF
d_call: TRBD1; j_call: TRBJ2-7; v_call: TRBV12-3/TRBV12-4; clone_size: few; cdr3_nt: TGTGCCAGCAGTCCGCGGACAGGCTCCTACGAGCAGTACTTC; cdr3_aa: CASSPRTGSYEQYF
d_call: -; j_call: TRBJ1-6; v_call: TRBV11-2; clone_size: many; cdr3_nt: TGTGCCAGCAGCTTAAGTGGTGGGGGATATAATTCACCCCTCCACTTT; cdr3_aa: CASSLSGGGYNSPLHF